Described below is a single TCR beta chain sequence and its context. This record comes from a study of blood T cell repertoires in COVID-19. The wider study: The samples span acute and convalescent COVID-19 from the United States, Italy and Spain. From T cells, B-cell-depleted T cells, or PBMCs came the material, which was cDNA or gDNA.

Source study methods: Scientists estimated how many nucleated cells there were by amplifying reference gene primers. Sequencing used immunoSEQ multiplex PCR; TCRdb keeps in-frame clones, though not all of them. Clonal size and the V and J genes are those of that table, whereas D and trimming came from the DNA. The data show 60,000 to 70,000 clones, with about 90% seen just once and approximately 7.9% held by the top ten. Germline trimming cut 0 bases from V and 5 bases from J; bases unmatched to any gene: 7. The CDR3 runs 16 residues. CDR1 and CDR2 (germline): LGHDT, YNNKEL (reference sequence). The sequence was collected from a human donor in a cohort sampled during active COVID-19. The chain recombines TRBV3-1 (or the pseudogene TRBV3-2) with TRBJ2-1; 7 bases are shared with TRBD1. The sequencing sample was made of peripheral blood. CDR3 residues: CASSQDRGDRDNEQFF. The CDR3 nucleotides are TGTGCCAGCAGCCAAGATCGAGGGGACAGAGACAATGAGCAGTTCTTC.